This T cell receptor (beta chain) is drawn from a study of cytomegalovirus exposure and HLA in healthy donors. Regarding this clone: The antigen is undetermined.

Researchers ran the PCR with 60 Vbeta and 13 Jbeta primers. Using immunoSEQ multiplex PCR, the repertoire was profiled, and TCRdb retains in-frame clones only, with some absent. The sample consists of around 280,000 clones, 85% to 90% of them appearing once. Study results and limitations: Upon later analysis, TCR association rates were observed to vary by HLA locus, being highest for DRB1 and lowest for HLA-C. The study recorded fewer than 200 TCR beta chains that were cytomegalovirus-associated.

Germline V gene sequence: CDR1 MGHRA, CDR2 YSYEKL. This CDR3 comprises 14 residues. V dropped 5 bases and J dropped 3; count of bases not matched to a gene: 4. The V and J genes are TRBV4-1 and TRBJ1-5; 7 nucleotides match TRBD1. Source material: PBMCs. The TCR comes from a woman younger than 30 in good health and CMV-seronegative. CDR3 sequence (DNA): TGCGCCAGCAGCGAGACAGGGATCAATCAGCCCCAGCATTTT. Translated, it gives CASSETGINQPQHF.